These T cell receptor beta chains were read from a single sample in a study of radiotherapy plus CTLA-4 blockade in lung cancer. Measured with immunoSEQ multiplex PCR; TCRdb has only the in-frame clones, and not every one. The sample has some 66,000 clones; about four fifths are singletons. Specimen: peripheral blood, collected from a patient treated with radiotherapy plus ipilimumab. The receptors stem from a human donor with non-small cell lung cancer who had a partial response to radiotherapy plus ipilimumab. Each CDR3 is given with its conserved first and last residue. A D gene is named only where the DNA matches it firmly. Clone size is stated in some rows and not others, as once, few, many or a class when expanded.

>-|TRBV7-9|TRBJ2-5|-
CASSAEMDFQETQYF
TGTGCCAGCAGCGCGGAGATGGACTTCCAAGAGACCCAGTACTTC
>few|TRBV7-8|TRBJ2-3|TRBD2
CASSSSGASTDTQYF
TGTGCCAGCAGTTCTAGCGGAGCGAGCACAGATACGCAGTATTTT
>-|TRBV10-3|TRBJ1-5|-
CAISAMTVNQPQHF
TGTGCCATCAGCGCTATGACAGTAAATCAGCCCCAGCATTTT
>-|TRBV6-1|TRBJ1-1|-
CASRTEIATEAFF
TGTGCCAGCAGGACAGAGATCGCCACTGAAGCTTTCTTT
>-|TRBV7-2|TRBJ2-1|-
CASSIRSRGQFF
TGTGCCAGCAGCATACGATCGCGGGGGCAGTTCTTC
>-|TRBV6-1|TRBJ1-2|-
CASRYRGTSYGYTF
TGTGCCAGCAGGTACCGCGGGACCTCCTATGGCTACACCTTC
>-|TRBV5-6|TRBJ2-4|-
CASSHPGAKNIQYF
TGTGCCAGCAGTCATCCGGGAGCCAAAAACATTCAGTACTTC
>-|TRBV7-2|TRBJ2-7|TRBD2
CASSAGTSGSQYF
TGTGCCAGCAGCGCCGGGACTAGCGGGAGTCAGTACTTC
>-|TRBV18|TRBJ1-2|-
CASSERDTDFYGYTF
TGTGCCAGCTCGGAAAGGGACACCGATTTCTATGGCTACACCTTC
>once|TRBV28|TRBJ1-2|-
CASSLSPERGGYGYTF
TGTGCCAGCAGTTTATCCCCCGAGCGGGGGGGCTATGGCTACACCTTC
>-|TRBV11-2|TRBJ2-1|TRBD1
CASSSDRGWDEQFF
TGTGCCAGCAGCTCGGACAGGGGGTGGGATGAGCAGTTCTTC
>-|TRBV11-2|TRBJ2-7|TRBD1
CASSLGDRGYEQYF
TGTGCCAGCAGCTTGGGTGACAGGGGCTACGAGCAGTACTTC
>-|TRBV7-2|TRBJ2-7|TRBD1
CASSFLTTGAHEQYF
TGTGCCAGCAGCTTTTTAACCACAGGGGCCCACGAGCAGTACTTC
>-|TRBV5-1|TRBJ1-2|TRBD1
CASSFGTGGSYGYTF
TGCGCCAGCAGCTTCGGGACAGGGGGATCATATGGCTACACCTTC
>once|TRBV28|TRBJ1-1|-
CASREQGDIWAFF
TGTGCCAGCAGAGAACAGGGTGACATTTGGGCTTTCTTT
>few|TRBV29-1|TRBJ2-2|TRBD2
CSAGLAGHTGELFF
TGCAGCGCGGGACTAGCGGGACACACCGGGGAGCTGTTTTTT
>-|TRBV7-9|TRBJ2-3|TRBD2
CASSPGLAEYTDTQYF
TGTGCCAGCAGCCCGGGGCTAGCGGAGTACACAGATACGCAGTATTTT
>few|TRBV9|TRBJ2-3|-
CASSVGGWSTDTQYF
TGTGCCAGCAGCGTAGGCGGGTGGAGCACAGATACGCAGTATTTT
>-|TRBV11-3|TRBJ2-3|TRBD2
CASSWGGDTQYF
TGTGCCAGCAGCTGGGGGGGTGATACGCAGTATTTT
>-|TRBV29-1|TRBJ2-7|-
CSVGPPRSGSYEQYF
TGCAGCGTGGGGCCCCCGAGATCCGGGTCCTACGAGCAGTACTTC
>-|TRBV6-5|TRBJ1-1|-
CASSYSRDFVTEAFF
TGTGCCAGCAGTTACTCTAGGGACTTCGTCACTGAAGCTTTCTTT
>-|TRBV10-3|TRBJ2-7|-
CAISSHPGEQYF
TGTGCCATCAGTAGTCACCCGGGGGAGCAGTACTTC
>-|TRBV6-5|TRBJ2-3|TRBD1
CATIYWGQNSDTQYF
TGTGCCACCATTTACTGGGGACAGAATTCAGATACGCAGTATTTT
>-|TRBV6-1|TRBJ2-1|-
CASRERHPDYIHEQFF
TGTGCCAGCAGGGAAAGACACCCGGACTATATCCATGAGCAGTTCTTC
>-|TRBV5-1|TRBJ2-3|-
CASSSLAQGGTDTQYF
TGCGCCAGCAGTAGTCTAGCCCAAGGCGGCACAGATACGCAGTATTTT
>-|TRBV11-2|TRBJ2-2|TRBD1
CASTSGTGANTGELFF
TGTGCCAGCACCTCCGGGACAGGGGCGAACACCGGGGAGCTGTTTTTT
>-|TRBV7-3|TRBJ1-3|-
CASSPRSGNTIYF
TGTGCCAGCAGCCCCAGGTCAGGAAACACCATATATTTT